This T cell receptor (beta chain) was profiled in a study of glioma-infiltrating T cells after dendritic cell vaccination. Turning to the study itself: Samples are from glioblastoma patients in Phase I and II dendritic cell vaccine trials. Dendritic cells derived from monocytes and pulsed with autologous tumor lysate formed the vaccine.

Input was approximately 1.8 ug genomic DNA, or all available if less. Primers: 60 V beta forward and 13 J beta reverse. Sequencing was performed with immunoSEQ multiplex PCR; in TCRdb, only in-frame clones are kept and a portion is missing. The data show approximately 85,000 clones, 85% seen once. The CDR3 covers 15 residues. With 0 bases clipped from V and 2 bases from J, the junction kept 2 bases outside the gene matches. The germline CDR1 and CDR2 sequences are MRHNA and SNTAGT. Documented time point: after dendritic cell vaccination, including at tumor progression/relapse. The genes are TRBV6-4 and TRBJ2-3, with 7 bases fitting TRBD1. The source is a human donor with glioblastoma. This material consisted of blood, taken after dendritic cell vaccination. CDR3 sequence reads: CASSDSGGATDTQYF. CDR3 in DNA: TGTGCCAGCAGTGACTCAGGGGGCGCCACAGATACGCAGTATTTT.